The 22 T cell receptor beta chains in this list originate from one sample, sequenced in a study of blood T cell repertoires in COVID-19. TCRdb's table, derived via immunoSEQ multiplex PCR, lists solely in-frame clones and lacks some. Here the sample spans 340,000 or so clones, around 85% being singletons. The sequencing input was PBMCs or T cells enriched from blood (not recorded which). The source is a woman between 40 and 50 years old with acute COVID-19.

The V gene is TRBV4-1, the J gene TRBJ2-1; D gene unclear. In germline, CDR1 is MGHRA, CDR2 YSYEKL. V was cut by 2 bases and J by 6 bases, with 5 bases left in between. The CDR3 has 12 amino acids. CDR3 in amino acids: CASSQNGNEQFF. In nucleotides, the CDR3 is TGCGCCAGCAGCCAAAACGGCAATGAGCAGTTCTTC.

This chain links TRBV28 with TRBJ2-3; 7 bases are a match to TRBD2. The CDR3 has 16 residues. The V gene's germline CDR1 is MDHEN and CDR2 SYDVKM. V shed 7 bases, J shed 0 bases, and the junction held 10 bases outside the gene matches. CDR3 DNA sequence: TGTGCCAGCAAGCGGGAAGCATTGGGAAGCACAGATACGCAGTATTTT. It specifies CASKREALGSTDTQYF.

This chain connects TRBV5-1 to TRBJ2-2; D is perhaps TRBD1 (5 bases). The CDR3 extends over 15 amino acids. Germline CDR1 SGHRS, CDR2 YFSETQ. Trimming cost V 0 bases and J 8 bases, with 14 bases left between them. Here the CDR3 DNA reads TGCGCCAGCAGCTTGGTTGGCAGGACATTAGGGGAGCTGTTTTTT. Protein: CASSLVGRTLGELFF.

The chain has TRBV2 and TRBJ1-2, with TRBD1 matching 7 bases. This CDR3 is 13 amino acids long. The V and J ends lost 6 bases and 5 bases, in that order; junction bases with no gene match: 6. CDR1 and CDR2 from the germline V gene are SNHLY and FYNNEI. The CDR3: CASRGDSSYGYTF. As DNA, the CDR3 is TGTGCCAGCAGGGGGGACAGCTCTTATGGCTACACCTTC.

The V call is TRBV19, the J call TRBJ1-1, with D possibly being TRBD1 (5 bases). The V and J ends lost 1 base and 0 bases respectively, with 12 bases between them. Per the germline V gene, CDR1 is LNHDA and CDR2 is SQIVND (reference sequence). CDR3 length: 16 residues. The CDR3 nucleotides are TGTGCCAGTAGTATAGGGACACTTACCTTGAACACTGAAGCTTTCTTT. As protein: CASSIGTLTLNTEAFF.

The rearrangement links TRBV6-1 to TRBJ2-5; D ambiguous. The CDR3 has 12 amino acids. CDR1 and CDR2 (germline): MNHNS, SASEGT. Trimming cost V 5 bases and J 5 bases, with 9 bases left between them. CDR3 region: CASSPVRETQYF. CDR3 coding DNA: TGTGCCAGCAGTCCGGTCCGGGAGACCCAGTACTTC.

V is TRBV7-2 and J is TRBJ2-3; D is ambiguous. V was trimmed by 8 bases and J by 9 bases, leaving 18 bases between them. Germline V lookup: CDR1 SGHTA, CDR2 FQGNSA. The CDR3 is made up of 13 amino acids. CDR3 residues: CASRANLSPTQYF. The CDR3 DNA is TGTGCCAGCCGAGCCAACCTCTCTCCGACGCAGTATTTT.

The V and J genes are TRBV6-5 and TRBJ2-1, with no clear D. Trimming stripped 4 bases from V and 0 bases from J, with 7 bases between. Germline V lookup: CDR1 MNHEY, CDR2 SVGAGI. The CDR3 contains 14 residues. The CDR3 spells CASSFTSSYNEQFF. The CDR3 DNA is TGTGCCAGCAGTTTTACCAGCTCCTACAATGAGCAGTTCTTC.

The rearrangement links TRBV4-3 to TRBJ1-4; 9 bases match TRBD1. V trimming: 0 bases; J trimming: 8 bases; junction bases outside the gene matches: 4. Germline assignment: CDR1 LGHNA and CDR2 YSLEER. This CDR3 has 15 residues. The CDR3 coding sequence is TGCGCCAGCAGCCAAGAGACAGGGGGTGACGAAAAACTGTTTTTT. This translates into CASSQETGGDEKLFF.

V is TRBV27 and J is TRBJ2-1; possibly TRBD2 for D (5 bases). Germline CDR1 and CDR2: MNHEY and SMNVEV (reference sequence). This CDR3 contains 16 residues. The V end was cut by 2 bases, the J end by 6 bases, with 17 bases between. The CDR3 reads CASSLEGLNQINEQFF. The CDR3 nucleotides are TGTGCCAGCAGTTTAGAGGGATTAAATCAGATCAATGAGCAGTTCTTC.

The CDR3 spells CASSLGLRDTEAFF. The DNA of the CDR3 is TGTGCCAGCAGTTTAGGGTTGAGGGACACTGAAGCTTTCTTT. V is TRBV6-4 and J is TRBJ1-1; no clear D. V was pared by 5 bases and J by 3 bases, with 13 bases between. Looked up from germline, CDR1 is MRHNA and CDR2 is SNTAGT. The CDR3 spans 14 residues.

J is TRBJ1-2 and V is TRBV19; the match to TRBD1 covers 11 bases. Per germline, CDR1 LNHDA and CDR2 SQIVND (reference sequence). V trimming: 6 bases; J trimming: 2 bases; junction bases outside the gene matches: 17. This CDR3 spans 19 amino acids. DNA of the CDR3: TGTGCCAGTAGGACAGACTGGGACAGGGGGAGGAAAGCCAACTATGGCTACACCTTC. The encoded protein is CASRTDWDRGRKANYGYTF.

CDR3 DNA sequence: TGTGCCAGCAGCTACAGACAGACTCGGGAGACCCAGTACTTC. It encodes CASSYRQTRETQYF. The V call is TRBV7-2, the J call TRBJ2-5; TRBD1 is a possible D gene (5 bases). Germline values: CDR1 SGHTA, CDR2 FQGNSA. V was shortened by 4 bases and J by 5 bases, with 14 bases between the two germline ends. The CDR3 consists of 14 residues. Full variable domain (outside the CDR3, taken from reference TRBV7-2 and TRBJ2-5): GAGVSQSPSNKVTEKGKDVELRCDPISGHTALYWYRQSLGQGLEFLIYFQGNSAPDKSGLPSDRFSAERTGGSVSTLTIQRTQQEDSAVYLCASSYRQTRETQYFGPGTRLLVL.

V usage is TRBV5-1 and J usage is TRBJ1-2; 9 positions agree with TRBD1. The junction had 6 bases not matched to a gene; V was cut back by 2 bases and J by 4 bases. CDR1 SGHRS and CDR2 YFSETQ come from the germline V gene. The CDR3 loop spans 15 amino acids. The CDR3 spells CASSLGTGLGYGYTF. The CDR3 DNA sequence: TGCGCCAGCAGCTTAGGGACAGGGCTGGGCTATGGCTACACCTTC.

The chain joins TRBV11-2 to TRBJ1-4, with a tentative D call TRBD1 (6 bases). The CDR3 is 13 amino acids. The germline V and J ends were trimmed by 5 bases and 8 bases, with 12 bases remaining between them. Per germline, CDR1 SGHAT and CDR2 FQNNGV. In DNA form, the CDR3 reads TGTGCCAGCAGCAACACAGGGAGCGAAAAACTGTTTTTT. Its translation: CASSNTGSEKLFF.

This clone has a handful of counts. The chain links TRBV11-2 to TRBJ1-3; D possibly corresponds to TRBD1 (5 bases). The CDR3 is made up of 15 amino acids. Germline lookup yields CDR1 SGHAT and CDR2 FQNNGV. The germline V and J ends were trimmed by 5 bases and 4 bases, with 15 bases remaining between them. The CDR3 sequence: CASSRSLTVGNTIYF. The DNA of the CDR3 is TGTGCCAGCAGCCGCTCCCTGACAGTGGGAAACACCATATATTTT.

The chain combines TRBV29-1 with TRBJ1-2; perhaps TRBD1 as D (5 bases). V was cut by 7 bases and J by 6 bases, with 12 bases left in between. Germline V CDR1 and CDR2: SQVTM, ANQGSEA. The CDR3 has 11 amino acids. CDR3 DNA sequence: TGCAGCGCCGAACAGGCCAATGGCTACACCTTC. Translating it yields CSAEQANGYTF. Full variable domain (missing parts from reference TRBV29-1 and TRBJ1-2): SAVISQKPSRDICQRGTSLTIQCQVDSQVTMMFWYRQQPGQSLTLIATANQGSEATYESGFVIDKFPISRPNLTFSTLTVSNMSPEDSSIYLCSAEQANGYTFGSGTRLTVV.

V gene TRBV2 combines with J gene TRBJ1-2; D is undetermined. The ends were cut back, 6 bases at V and 6 bases at J, with 8 bases in the middle. Germline V gives CDR1 SNHLY, CDR2 FYNNEI. The CDR3 has 11 residues. CDR3 coding DNA: TGTGCCAGCAGGTCCGAGGATGGCTACACCTTC. This sequence encodes CASRSEDGYTF.

This clone was seen only a few times. J is TRBJ1-1 and V is TRBV19, with 7 bases that match TRBD1. CDR3 size: 14 residues. J lost 4 bases, V lost 6 bases, and 8 bases had no gene match. Germline lookup yields CDR1 LNHDA and CDR2 SQIVND (reference sequence). CDR3 sequence: CASSRNDRVTEAFF. The DNA of the CDR3 is TGTGCCAGTAGCCGGAACGACAGGGTCACTGAAGCTTTCTTT.

The sample holds one count of this clone. The rearrangement joins TRBV4-3 to TRBJ2-7; maybe TRBD1 (5 bases). CDR3 length: 13 amino acids. Germline loops: CDR1 LGHNA, CDR2 YSLEER. V dropped 1 base and J dropped 4 bases, with 8 bases sitting between them. In nucleotides, the CDR3 is TGCGCCAGCAGCCAAGCAAAGGGGTACGAGCAGTACTTC. This codes for CASSQAKGYEQYF.

The CDR3 reads CAISELAVSYEQYF. For the CDR3, the DNA is TGTGCCATCAGTGAGTTGGCAGTATCCTACGAGCAGTACTTC. The chain employs TRBV10-3 and TRBJ2-7; D gene unclear. The V end lost 1 base, the J end lost 1 base, and 8 bases lay between the germline ends. The CDR3 covers 14 residues. Germline CDR1 ENHRY, CDR2 SYGVKD.

This clone appeared a single time. This chain connects TRBV29-1 to TRBJ1-2, with D perhaps matching TRBD1 (6 bases). The CDR3 extends over 14 amino acids. Germline CDR1 reads SQVTM; CDR2 reads ANQGSEA. Trimming cost V 4 bases and J 2 bases, with 14 bases left between them. The CDR3 sequence is CSVVFRGANYGYTF. CDR3 coding DNA: TGCAGCGTTGTTTTTCGGGGGGCGAACTATGGCTACACCTTC.